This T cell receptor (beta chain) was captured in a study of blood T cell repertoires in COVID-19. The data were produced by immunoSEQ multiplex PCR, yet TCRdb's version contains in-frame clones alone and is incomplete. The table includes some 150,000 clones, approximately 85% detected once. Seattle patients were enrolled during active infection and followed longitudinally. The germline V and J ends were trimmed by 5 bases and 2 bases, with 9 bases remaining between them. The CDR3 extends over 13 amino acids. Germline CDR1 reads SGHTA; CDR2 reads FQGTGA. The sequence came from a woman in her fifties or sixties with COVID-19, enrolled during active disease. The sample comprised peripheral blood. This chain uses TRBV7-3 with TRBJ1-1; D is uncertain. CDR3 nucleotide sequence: TGTGCCAGCAGCAACATTCATAACACTGAAGCTTTCTTT. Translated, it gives CASSNIHNTEAFF. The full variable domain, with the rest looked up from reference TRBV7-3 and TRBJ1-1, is GAGVSQTPSNKVTEKGKYVELRCDPISGHTALYWYRQSLGQGPEFLIYFQGTGAADDSGLPNDRFFAVRPEGSVSTLKIQRTERGDSAVYLCASSNIHNTEAFFGQGTRLTVV.